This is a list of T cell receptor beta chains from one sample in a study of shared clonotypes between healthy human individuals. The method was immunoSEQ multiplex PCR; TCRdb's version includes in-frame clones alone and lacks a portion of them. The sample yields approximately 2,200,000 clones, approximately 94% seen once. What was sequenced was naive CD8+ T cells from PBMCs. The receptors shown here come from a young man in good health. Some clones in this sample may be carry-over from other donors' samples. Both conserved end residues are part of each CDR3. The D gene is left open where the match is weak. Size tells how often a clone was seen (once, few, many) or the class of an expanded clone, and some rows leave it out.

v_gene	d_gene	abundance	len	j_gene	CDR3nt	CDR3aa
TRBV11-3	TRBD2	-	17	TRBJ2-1	TGTGCCAGCAGCTTAGAAAGTAGCGGGAGTTGGGGCGATGAGCAGTTCTTC	CASSLESSGSWGDEQFF
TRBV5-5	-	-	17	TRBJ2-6	TGTGCCAGCAGCTTGGATTGGGTGTCCTCTGGGGCCAACGTCCTGACTTTC	CASSLDWVSSGANVLTF
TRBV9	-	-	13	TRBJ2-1	TGTGCCAGCACCCAAGACAGCAACAATGAGCAGTTCTTC	CASTQDSNNEQFF
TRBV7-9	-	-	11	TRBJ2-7	TGTGCCAGCAGTCCAAACTACGAGCAGTACTTC	CASSPNYEQYF
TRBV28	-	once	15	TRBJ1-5	TGTGCCAGCAGTTCTGTCCGGGAGCTCAATCAGCCCCAGCATTTT	CASSSVRELNQPQHF
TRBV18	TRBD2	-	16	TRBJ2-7	TGTGCCAGCTCACGCCTCGCAGCGGGAGAACCCTACGAGCAGTACTTC	CASSRLAAGEPYEQYF
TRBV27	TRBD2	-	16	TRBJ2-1	TGTGCCAGCAGCCCACTAGGGACTAGCGGTTACAATGAGCAGTTCTTC	CASSPLGTSGYNEQFF
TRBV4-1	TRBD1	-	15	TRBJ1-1	TGCGCCAGCAGCCATGGAGGACAGGCGGGCACTGAAGCTTTCTTT	CASSHGGQAGTEAFF
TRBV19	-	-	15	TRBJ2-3	TGTGCCAGTAGAACGACGGAGAAAGGCACAGATACGCAGTATTTT	CASRTTEKGTDTQYF
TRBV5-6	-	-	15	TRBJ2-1	TGTGCCAGCAGCTTCGGGGCATCCTCCTACAATGAGCAGTTCTTC	CASSFGASSYNEQFF
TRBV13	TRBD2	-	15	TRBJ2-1	TGTGCCAGCAGCCCAAGCGGGAGGGGCGCAAATGAGCAGTTCTTC	CASSPSGRGANEQFF
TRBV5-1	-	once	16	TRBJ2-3	TGCGCCAGCAGCTTGGCCGGTCTCGTGGCAGCAGATACGCAGTATTTT	CASSLAGLVAADTQYF
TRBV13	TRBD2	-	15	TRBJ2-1	TGTGCCAGCAGCTTAGTGGCGGGAGGCTACAATGAGCAGTTCTTC	CASSLVAGGYNEQFF
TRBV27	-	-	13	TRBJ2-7	TGTGCCAGCAGTTCCCGGGGGCCCTACGAGCAGTACTTC	CASSSRGPYEQYF
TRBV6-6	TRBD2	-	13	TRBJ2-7	TGTGCCAGCAGTTACTCGACTAGCGCCGAGCAGTACTTC	CASSYSTSAEQYF
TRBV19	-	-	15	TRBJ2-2	TGTGCCAGTAGTATGTGGGGCGGTGGGACCGGGGAGCTGTTTTTT	CASSMWGGGTGELFF
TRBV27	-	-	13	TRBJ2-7	TGTGCCAGCAGTTTTGGTCAGAACTACGAGCAGTACTTC	CASSFGQNYEQYF
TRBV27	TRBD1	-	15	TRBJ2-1	TGTGCCAGCAGTTTCGATGGACAGGGGGCCGATGAGCAGTTCTTC	CASSFDGQGADEQFF
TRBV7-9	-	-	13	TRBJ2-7	TGTGCCTCCGGGGAACTACCTACCTACGAGCAGTACTTC	CASGELPTYEQYF
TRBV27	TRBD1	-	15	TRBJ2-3	TGTGCCAGCACCTCATCAGGGGGAGCGGCAGATACGCAGTATTTT	CASTSSGGAADTQYF
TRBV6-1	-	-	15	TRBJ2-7	TGTGCCAGCAGTGAAGGCTTTTTCGGACCCTACGAGCAGTACTTC	CASSEGFFGPYEQYF
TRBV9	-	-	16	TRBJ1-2	TGTGCCAGCAGCGCCTTAACCGGGGCTAGAGGCTATGGCTACACCTTC	CASSALTGARGYGYTF
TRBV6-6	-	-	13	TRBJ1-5	TGTGCCAGCAGTTACGTGGGGGATCAGCCCCAGCATTTT	CASSYVGDQPQHF
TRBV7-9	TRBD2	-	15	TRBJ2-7	TGTGCCAGCAGCCCCCGAACCGGGACTAAGAACGAGCAGTACTTC	CASSPRTGTKNEQYF
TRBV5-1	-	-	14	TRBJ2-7	TGCGCCAGCAGCTTCACAGGGCTTACCTACGAGCAGTACTTC	CASSFTGLTYEQYF
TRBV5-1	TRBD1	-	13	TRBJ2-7	TGCGCCAGCAGCGTGGGACAGGGCAGAGAGCAGTACTTC	CASSVGQGREQYF
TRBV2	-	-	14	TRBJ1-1	TGTGCCAGCAGTGAAACAGGCCGAAACACTGAAGCTTTCTTT	CASSETGRNTEAFF
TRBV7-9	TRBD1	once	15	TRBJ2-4	TGTGCCAGCAGCGTCCCCGGGACAGGGGTTGTAGGGTGGTACTTC	CASSVPGTGVVGWYF
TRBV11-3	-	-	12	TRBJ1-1	TGTGCCAGCAGCTACCGAAACACTGAAGCTTTCTTT	CASSYRNTEAFF
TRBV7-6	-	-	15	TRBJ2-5	TGTGCCAGCAGCTTAGCCTTCGCTAGTCTCGAGACCCAGTACTTC	CASSLAFASLETQYF
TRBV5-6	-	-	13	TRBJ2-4	TGTGCCAGCAGCTTCGGCAGCGGAAACATTCAGTACTTC	CASSFGSGNIQYF
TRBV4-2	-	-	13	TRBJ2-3	TGTGCCAGCAGAGGACCTGCCGAGGCGACGCAGTATTTT	CASRGPAEATQYF
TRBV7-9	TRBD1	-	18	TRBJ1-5	TGTGCCAGCAGCGCCAACAGGGGGAAGGGGTTAACAAATCAGCCCCAGCATTTT	CASSANRGKGLTNQPQHF
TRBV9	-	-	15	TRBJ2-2	TGTGCCAGCAGCGAGCCTTGGAGTGGGACCGGGGAGCTGTTTTTT	CASSEPWSGTGELFF
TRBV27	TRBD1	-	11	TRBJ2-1	TGTGCCAGCAGTTCGGGACAGGGACAGTTCTTC	CASSSGQGQFF
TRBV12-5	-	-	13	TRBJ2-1	TGTGCTAGTGGTTTGAACCTAGCCGATGAGCAGTTCTTC	CASGLNLADEQFF
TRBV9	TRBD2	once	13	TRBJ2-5	TGTGCCAGCAGCCCGGGGGGTGCGGAGACCCAGTACTTC	CASSPGGAETQYF
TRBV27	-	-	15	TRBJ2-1	TGTGCCAGCAGTTTTCCGACTGGGGGTTACAATGAGCAGTTCTTC	CASSFPTGGYNEQFF
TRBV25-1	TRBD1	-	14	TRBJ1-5	TGTGCCAGCAGTGAGACAGGGGAATATCAGCCCCAGCATTTT	CASSETGEYQPQHF
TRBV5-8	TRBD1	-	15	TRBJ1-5	TGTGCCAGCAGCTTGGCCCAGGGGGGAAATCAGCCCCAGCATTTT	CASSLAQGGNQPQHF
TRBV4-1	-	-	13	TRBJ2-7	TGCGCCAGCAGCCAAGAGGAGTCCCACGAGCAGTACTTC	CASSQEESHEQYF
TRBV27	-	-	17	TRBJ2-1	TGTGCCAGCAGTTTATATGAGACTTCAAGCTCCTACAATGAGCAGTTCTTC	CASSLYETSSSYNEQFF
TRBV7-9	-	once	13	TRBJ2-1	TGTGCCAGCAGCTCGGGCACCCTCAATGAGCAGTTCTTC	CASSSGTLNEQFF
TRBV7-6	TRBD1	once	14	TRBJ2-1	TGTGCCAGCAGCTTAGGACAGGGTGGGAATGAGCAGTTCTTC	CASSLGQGGNEQFF
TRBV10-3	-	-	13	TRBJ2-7	TGTGCCATCAGTGATAGGGGGTCCTACGAGCAGTACTTC	CAISDRGSYEQYF
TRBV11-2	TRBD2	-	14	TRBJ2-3	TGTGCCAGCAGCCCGGGACTAGTTCCAGATACGCAGTATTTT	CASSPGLVPDTQYF
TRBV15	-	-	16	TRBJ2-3	TGTGCCACCAGCGGGGGACTGGCAACCTACACAGATACGCAGTATTTT	CATSGGLATYTDTQYF
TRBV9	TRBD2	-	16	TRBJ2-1	TGTGCCAGCAGCTCCCAGGCGGGAGGGCCTTTCAATGAGCAGTTCTTC	CASSSQAGGPFNEQFF